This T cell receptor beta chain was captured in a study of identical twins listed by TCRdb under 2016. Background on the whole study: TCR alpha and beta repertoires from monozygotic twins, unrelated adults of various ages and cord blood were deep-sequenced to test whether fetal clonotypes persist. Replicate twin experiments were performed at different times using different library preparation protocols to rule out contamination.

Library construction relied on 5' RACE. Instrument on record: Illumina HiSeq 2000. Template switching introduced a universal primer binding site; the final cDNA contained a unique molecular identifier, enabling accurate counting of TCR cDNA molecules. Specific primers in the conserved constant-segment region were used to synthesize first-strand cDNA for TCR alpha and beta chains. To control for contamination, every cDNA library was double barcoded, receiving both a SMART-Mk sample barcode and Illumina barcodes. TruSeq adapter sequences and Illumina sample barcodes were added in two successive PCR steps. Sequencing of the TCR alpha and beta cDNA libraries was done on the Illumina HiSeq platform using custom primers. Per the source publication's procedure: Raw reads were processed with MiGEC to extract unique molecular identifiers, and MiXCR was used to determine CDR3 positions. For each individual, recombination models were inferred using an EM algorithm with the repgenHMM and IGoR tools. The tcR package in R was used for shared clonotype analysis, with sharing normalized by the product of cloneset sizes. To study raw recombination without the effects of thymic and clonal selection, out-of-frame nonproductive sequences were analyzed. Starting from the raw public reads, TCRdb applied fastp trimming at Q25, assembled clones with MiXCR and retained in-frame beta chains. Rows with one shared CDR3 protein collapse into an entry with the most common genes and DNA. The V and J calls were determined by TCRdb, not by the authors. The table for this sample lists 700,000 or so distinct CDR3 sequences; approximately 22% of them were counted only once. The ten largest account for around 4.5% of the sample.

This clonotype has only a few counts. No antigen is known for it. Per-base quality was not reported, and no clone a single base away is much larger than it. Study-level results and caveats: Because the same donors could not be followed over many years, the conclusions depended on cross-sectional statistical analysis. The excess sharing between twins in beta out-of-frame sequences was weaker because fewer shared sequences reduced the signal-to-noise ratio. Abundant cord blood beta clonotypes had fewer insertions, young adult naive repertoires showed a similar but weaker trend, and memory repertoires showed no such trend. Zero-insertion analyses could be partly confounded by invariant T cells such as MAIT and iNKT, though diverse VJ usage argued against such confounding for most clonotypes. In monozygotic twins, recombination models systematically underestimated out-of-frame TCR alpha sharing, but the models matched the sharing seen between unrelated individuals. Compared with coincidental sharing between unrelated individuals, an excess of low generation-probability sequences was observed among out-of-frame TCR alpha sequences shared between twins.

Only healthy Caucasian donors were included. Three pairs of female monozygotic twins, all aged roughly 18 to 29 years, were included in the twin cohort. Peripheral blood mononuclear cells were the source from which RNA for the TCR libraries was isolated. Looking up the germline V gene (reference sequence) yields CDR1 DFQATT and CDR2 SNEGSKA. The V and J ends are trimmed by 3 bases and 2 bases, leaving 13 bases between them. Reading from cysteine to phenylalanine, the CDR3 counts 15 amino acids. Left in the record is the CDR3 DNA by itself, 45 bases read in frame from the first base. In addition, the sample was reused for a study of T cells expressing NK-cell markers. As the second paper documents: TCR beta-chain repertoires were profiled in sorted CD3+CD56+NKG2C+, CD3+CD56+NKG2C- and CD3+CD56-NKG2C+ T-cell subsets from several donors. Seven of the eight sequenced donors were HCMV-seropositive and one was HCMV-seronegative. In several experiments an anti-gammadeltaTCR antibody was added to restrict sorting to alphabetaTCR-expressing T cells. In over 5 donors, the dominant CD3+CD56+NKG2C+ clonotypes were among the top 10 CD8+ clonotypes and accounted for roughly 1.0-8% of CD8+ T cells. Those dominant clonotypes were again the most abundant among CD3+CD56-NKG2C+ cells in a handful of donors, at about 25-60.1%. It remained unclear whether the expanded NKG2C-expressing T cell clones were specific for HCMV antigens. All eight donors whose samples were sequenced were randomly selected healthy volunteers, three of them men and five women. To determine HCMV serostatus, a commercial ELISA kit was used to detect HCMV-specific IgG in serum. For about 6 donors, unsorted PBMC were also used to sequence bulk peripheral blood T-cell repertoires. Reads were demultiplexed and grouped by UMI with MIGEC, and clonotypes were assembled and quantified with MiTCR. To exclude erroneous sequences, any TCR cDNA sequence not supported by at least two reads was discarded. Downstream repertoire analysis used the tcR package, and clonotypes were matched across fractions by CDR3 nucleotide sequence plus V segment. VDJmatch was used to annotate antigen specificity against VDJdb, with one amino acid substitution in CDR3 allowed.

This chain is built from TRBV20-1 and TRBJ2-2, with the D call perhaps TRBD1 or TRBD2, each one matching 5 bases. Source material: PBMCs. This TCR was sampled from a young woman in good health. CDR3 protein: CSARGVGSNTGELFF. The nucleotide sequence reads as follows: TGCAGTGCTAGGGGGGTGGGGTCTAACACCGGGGAGCTGTTTTTT.